A selection of T cell receptor beta chains follows, all from one sample in a study of blood T cell repertoires in COVID-19. Repertoires were generated with immunoSEQ multiplex PCR, while TCRdb's copy carries only in-frame clones and drops some. The top ten hold about 0.6% of the sample, which has 150,000 to 200,000 clones, roughly 86% seen once. Sequencing was performed on peripheral blood. The receptors were sampled from a man in his 60s with COVID-19, enrolled during active disease. Both conserved end residues are part of each CDR3. A D gene is named only where the DNA matches it firmly. Clone size is stated in some rows and not others, as once, few, many or a class when expanded.

clone_size: NA
v_call: TRBV11-1
d_call: NA
j_call: TRBJ2-3
cdr3_length: 14
cdr3_nt: TGTGCCAGCAGCTTAGCGCAGGGACTAGATACGCAGTATTTT
cdr3_aa: CASSLAQGLDTQYF

clone_size: NA
v_call: TRBV4-3
d_call: TRBD1
j_call: TRBJ2-7
cdr3_length: 15
cdr3_nt: TGCGCCAGCAGCCAAATTTCAGGACAGGGACGCGAGCAGTACTTC
cdr3_aa: CASSQISGQGREQYF

clone_size: once
v_call: TRBV5-8
d_call: NA
j_call: TRBJ1-3
cdr3_length: 15
cdr3_nt: TGTGCCAGCAGCTTGAACAGATGGTCTGGAAACACCATATATTTT
cdr3_aa: CASSLNRWSGNTIYF

clone_size: NA
v_call: TRBV7-9
d_call: TRBD1
j_call: TRBJ2-7
cdr3_length: 13
cdr3_nt: TGTGCCAGCAGCTCGGGACAGGGGAACGAGCAGTACTTC
cdr3_aa: CASSSGQGNEQYF

clone_size: once
v_call: TRBV19
d_call: NA
j_call: TRBJ1-6
cdr3_length: 13
cdr3_nt: TGTGCCAGCAGGGACAAGGGAAATTCACCCCTCCACTTT
cdr3_aa: CASRDKGNSPLHF

clone_size: NA
v_call: TRBV5-1
d_call: TRBD1
j_call: TRBJ2-7
cdr3_length: 15
cdr3_nt: TGCGCCAGCAGCTTGGACGGGACAGGGGAACTCGAGCAGTACTTC
cdr3_aa: CASSLDGTGELEQYF

clone_size: NA
v_call: TRBV6-6
d_call: TRBD2
j_call: TRBJ2-4
cdr3_length: 13
cdr3_nt: TGTGCCAGCAGTTACTCGATGGCCGGGGGGAGAGGCTTC
cdr3_aa: CASSYSMAGGRGF

clone_size: few
v_call: TRBV19
d_call: NA
j_call: TRBJ2-7
cdr3_length: 15
cdr3_nt: TGTGCCAGTAGTCTCGGGATAATAAGCTCCTACGAGCAGTACTTC
cdr3_aa: CASSLGIISSYEQYF

clone_size: NA
v_call: TRBV29-1
d_call: NA
j_call: TRBJ2-2
cdr3_length: 14
cdr3_nt: TGCAGCGTTGAAGGTCTCAGGAACACCGGGGAGCTGTTTTTT
cdr3_aa: CSVEGLRNTGELFF

clone_size: NA
v_call: TRBV6-2/TRBV6-3
d_call: NA
j_call: TRBJ1-2
cdr3_length: 12
cdr3_nt: TGTGCCAGCAGTTACCAGGGTAATGGCTACACCTTC
cdr3_aa: CASSYQGNGYTF

clone_size: NA
v_call: TRBV28
d_call: NA
j_call: TRBJ1-2
cdr3_length: 16
cdr3_nt: TGTGCCAGCAGTTCAAGGACAGCGGAGAGAAGCTATGGCTACACCTTC
cdr3_aa: CASSSRTAERSYGYTF

clone_size: NA
v_call: TRBV6-5
d_call: TRBD1
j_call: TRBJ2-3
cdr3_length: 16
cdr3_nt: TGTGCCAGCAGTTACGGGGGCAGGGGGCGGGCAGATACGCAGTATTTT
cdr3_aa: CASSYGGRGRADTQYF

clone_size: NA
v_call: TRBV5-1
d_call: NA
j_call: TRBJ1-1
cdr3_length: 14
cdr3_nt: TGCGCCAGCAGCTTGGGACTATCGGGCACTGAAGCTTTCTTT
cdr3_aa: CASSLGLSGTEAFF

clone_size: NA
v_call: TRBV5-6
d_call: NA
j_call: TRBJ2-3
cdr3_length: 15
cdr3_nt: TGTGCCAGCAGCTTGGGAAGCTTACGCTCAGATACGCAGTATTTT
cdr3_aa: CASSLGSLRSDTQYF

clone_size: many
v_call: TRBV19
d_call: NA
j_call: TRBJ1-2
cdr3_length: 14
cdr3_nt: TGTGCCAGCAAGAACCCCGCCGGTAACTATGGCTACACCTTC
cdr3_aa: CASKNPAGNYGYTF

clone_size: NA
v_call: TRBV25-1
d_call: NA
j_call: TRBJ2-7
cdr3_length: 17
cdr3_nt: TGTGCCAGCAGTGAATATGTTAGGGGGGGAACCTCCTACGAGCAGTACTTC
cdr3_aa: CASSEYVRGGTSYEQYF

clone_size: NA
v_call: TRBV19
d_call: TRBD1
j_call: TRBJ1-1
cdr3_length: 17
cdr3_nt: TGTGCCAGTAGTATATGGGCAGGGACAGGACCTGCAGTAGAAGCTTTCTTT
cdr3_aa: CASSIWAGTGPAVEAFF

clone_size: NA
v_call: TRBV11-3
d_call: TRBD1
j_call: TRBJ1-1
cdr3_length: 13
cdr3_nt: TGTGCCAGCAGCAGAGTCCAGGGGGTTGAAGCTTTCTTT
cdr3_aa: CASSRVQGVEAFF

clone_size: NA
v_call: TRBV4-1
d_call: TRBD1
j_call: TRBJ1-1
cdr3_length: 15
cdr3_nt: TGCGCCAGCAGCGAAGGACAGGGCGGGTACACTGAAGCTTTCTTT
cdr3_aa: CASSEGQGGYTEAFF

clone_size: few
v_call: TRBV28
d_call: TRBD1
j_call: TRBJ1-5
cdr3_length: 16
cdr3_nt: TGTGCCATCTCCCGGGACAGGGGGCTGGTGGTTCAGCCCCAGCATTTT
cdr3_aa: CAISRDRGLVVQPQHF

clone_size: NA
v_call: TRBV7-9
d_call: NA
j_call: TRBJ2-6
cdr3_length: 19
cdr3_nt: TGTGCCAGCAGCTCTCCCACAGAGCTCCTGTACTCTGGGGCCAACGTCCTGACTTTC
cdr3_aa: CASSSPTELLYSGANVLTF

clone_size: few
v_call: TRBV5-1
d_call: NA
j_call: TRBJ2-1
cdr3_length: 14
cdr3_nt: TGCGCCAGCAGCTTGGGAGGCCTATTCCATGAGCAGTTCTTC
cdr3_aa: CASSLGGLFHEQFF

clone_size: NA
v_call: TRBV7-9
d_call: NA
j_call: TRBJ2-5
cdr3_length: 13
cdr3_nt: TGTGCCAGCAGCCGGACAGATAAAGAGACCCAGTACTTC
cdr3_aa: CASSRTDKETQYF

clone_size: NA
v_call: TRBV11-3
d_call: NA
j_call: TRBJ2-5
cdr3_length: 18
cdr3_nt: TGTGCCAGCAGCTTAGACAGCGGTAGAGGGCGGATCCAAGAGACCCAGTACTTC
cdr3_aa: CASSLDSGRGRIQETQYF

clone_size: NA
v_call: TRBV4-1
d_call: NA
j_call: TRBJ2-3
cdr3_length: 16
cdr3_nt: TGCGCCAGCAGCCCCCGGGTAGCGCGTCACACAGATACGCAGTATTTT
cdr3_aa: CASSPRVARHTDTQYF

clone_size: NA
v_call: TRBV6-5
d_call: NA
j_call: TRBJ2-1
cdr3_length: 16
cdr3_nt: TGTGCCAGCAGTTACTCAGGACAGTCGGGCTACAATGAGCAGTTCTTC
cdr3_aa: CASSYSGQSGYNEQFF

clone_size: once
v_call: TRBV18
d_call: NA
j_call: TRBJ1-1
cdr3_length: 14
cdr3_nt: TGTGCCAGCTCAACGCAGATGGCTGACACTGAAGCTTTCTTT
cdr3_aa: CASSTQMADTEAFF

clone_size: NA
v_call: TRBV19
d_call: NA
j_call: TRBJ1-2
cdr3_length: 14
cdr3_nt: TGTGCCAGTAGTTCAGTGGGGGGTGGCTATGGCTACACCTTC
cdr3_aa: CASSSVGGGYGYTF

clone_size: NA
v_call: TRBV3-1/TRBV3-2
d_call: TRBD1
j_call: TRBJ1-2
cdr3_length: 15
cdr3_nt: TGTGCCAGCAGCCTAGCCCAGACAGGGAGAGATGGCTACACCTTC
cdr3_aa: CASSLAQTGRDGYTF

clone_size: NA
v_call: TRBV3-1/TRBV3-2
d_call: NA
j_call: TRBJ2-3
cdr3_length: 16
cdr3_nt: TGTGCCAGCAGCCCAAGTTCACAGGGTGGTACAGATACGCAGTATTTT
cdr3_aa: CASSPSSQGGTDTQYF

clone_size: NA
v_call: TRBV9
d_call: NA
j_call: TRBJ2-1
cdr3_length: 15
cdr3_nt: TGTGCCAGCAGCGAGGGGCGGGGAACCTACAATGAGCAGTTCTTC
cdr3_aa: CASSEGRGTYNEQFF

clone_size: NA
v_call: TRBV6-6
d_call: NA
j_call: TRBJ2-7
cdr3_length: 14
cdr3_nt: TGTGCCAGCAGTTATTTGCAGGGTACCTACGAGCAGTACTTC
cdr3_aa: CASSYLQGTYEQYF

clone_size: NA
v_call: TRBV4-1
d_call: NA
j_call: TRBJ1-2
cdr3_length: 13
cdr3_nt: TGCGCCAGCAGCCAAAGCGGGTTGGGTGGCTACACCTTC
cdr3_aa: CASSQSGLGGYTF

clone_size: NA
v_call: TRBV30
d_call: TRBD1
j_call: TRBJ1-1
cdr3_length: 13
cdr3_nt: TGTGCCTCGATCAGGACAGGGAACACTGAAGCTTTCTTT
cdr3_aa: CASIRTGNTEAFF

clone_size: once
v_call: TRBV7-2
d_call: NA
j_call: TRBJ1-5
cdr3_length: 14
cdr3_nt: TGTGCCAGCACGACTCAGGGTAGCAATCAGCCCCAGCATTTT
cdr3_aa: CASTTQGSNQPQHF

clone_size: NA
v_call: TRBV4-1
d_call: TRBD2
j_call: TRBJ2-7
cdr3_length: 16
cdr3_nt: TGCGCCAGCAGCCAAGACCCAAGCGGGAGCTCTTACGAGCAGTACTTC
cdr3_aa: CASSQDPSGSSYEQYF

clone_size: few
v_call: TRBV6-5
d_call: TRBD1
j_call: TRBJ1-1
cdr3_length: 15
cdr3_nt: TGTGCCAGCAGTTCTCAACAGGGGGCGCGGACTGAAGCTTTCTTT
cdr3_aa: CASSSQQGARTEAFF

clone_size: few
v_call: TRBV6-1
d_call: NA
j_call: TRBJ1-1
cdr3_length: 15
cdr3_nt: TGTGCCAGCAGTGAAGCCTGGGGGGGGAACACTGAAGCTTTCTTT
cdr3_aa: CASSEAWGGNTEAFF

clone_size: NA
v_call: TRBV6-5
d_call: TRBD2
j_call: TRBJ2-1
cdr3_length: 15
cdr3_nt: TGTGCCAGCAGTTACTTACGGGGGGGCCCTAATGAGCAGTTCTTC
cdr3_aa: CASSYLRGGPNEQFF

clone_size: NA
v_call: TRBV7-9
d_call: NA
j_call: TRBJ1-5
cdr3_length: 15
cdr3_nt: TGTGCCAGCAGCAAACAGGGTACGAGCAATCAGCCCCAGCATTTT
cdr3_aa: CASSKQGTSNQPQHF

clone_size: once
v_call: TRBV7-2
d_call: TRBD1
j_call: TRBJ1-6
cdr3_length: 16
cdr3_nt: TGTGCCAGCAGCACCTCGGGACAGGTGAGGGGTTCACCCCTCCACTTT
cdr3_aa: CASSTSGQVRGSPLHF

clone_size: NA
v_call: TRBV27
d_call: NA
j_call: TRBJ1-5
cdr3_length: 16
cdr3_nt: TGTGCCAGCAGCCCCGATGGCGGCGGCAGCAATCAGCCCCAGCATTTT
cdr3_aa: CASSPDGGGSNQPQHF

clone_size: NA
v_call: TRBV18
d_call: TRBD1
j_call: TRBJ1-1
cdr3_length: 13
cdr3_nt: TGTGCCAGCTCACCTGGGACAGATGAGAGAGCTTTCTTT
cdr3_aa: CASSPGTDERAFF